This TCR beta chain is drawn from a study of early T cells in non-severe SARS-CoV-2 infection. Each CDR3 protein gets one entry after TCRdb re-called the 5' RACE reads with MiXCR. In the table there are approximately 48,000 distinct CDR3 sequences, around 6% of which are singletons. Per the germline V gene, CDR1 is ENHRY and CDR2 is SYGVKD. The CDR3 is 12 amino acids. Trimming removed 5 bases at V and 1 base at J, with 3 bases between. Many counts were recorded for this clonotype. Here the sequenced sample was whole blood, taken at baseline. This chain links TRBV10-3 with TRBJ1-3; no definite D call. The sequence was collected from an adult who was a healthcare worker with PCR-confirmed SARS-CoV-2 infection or an uninfected control (not recorded which). The CDR3 sequence: CAISLSGNTIYF. In DNA, the CDR3 is TGTGCCATCAGTCTTTCTGGAAACACCATATATTTT.